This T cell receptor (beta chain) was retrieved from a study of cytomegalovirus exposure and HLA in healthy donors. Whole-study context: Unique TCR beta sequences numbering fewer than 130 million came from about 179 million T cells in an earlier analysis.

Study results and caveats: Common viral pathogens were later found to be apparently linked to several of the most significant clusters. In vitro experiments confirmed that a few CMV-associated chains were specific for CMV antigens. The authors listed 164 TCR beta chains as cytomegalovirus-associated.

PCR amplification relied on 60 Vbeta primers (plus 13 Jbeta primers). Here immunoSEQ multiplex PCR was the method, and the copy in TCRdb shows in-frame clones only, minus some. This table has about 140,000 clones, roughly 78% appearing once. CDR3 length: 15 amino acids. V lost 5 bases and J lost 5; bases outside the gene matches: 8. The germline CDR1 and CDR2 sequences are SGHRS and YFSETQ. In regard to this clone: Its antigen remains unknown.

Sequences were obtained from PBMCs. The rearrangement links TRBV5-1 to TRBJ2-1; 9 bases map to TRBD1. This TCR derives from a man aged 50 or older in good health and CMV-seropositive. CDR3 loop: CASRTGTGTNNEQFF. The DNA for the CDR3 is TGCGCCAGCAGGACGGGGACAGGGACAAACAATGAGCAGTTCTTC.